This T cell receptor beta chain was identified in a study of human T cells and chemical hapten exposure (dated by TCRdb to 2020 to 2023). For context, the study as a whole: For sensitization, 2% DPC in acetone was applied to a 2 cm by 2 cm area of upper inner arm skin. Throughout the study period of roughly 24 weeks, patients also received therapeutic DPC doses to the scalp every week. Patch testing was done on the upper back using Finn chambers containing 0.01% DPC, and results were scored after 6 days according to International Contact Dermatitis Research Group standards. The patient cohort, mostly female, included alopecia areata with under or over 50% scalp involvement, alopecia totalis and alopecia universalis. The libraries were sequenced as a pool, and the TCR yield per sample differed mostly because of small variations in library volumes within the pool. The study tracked peripheral blood TCR repertoire changes in vivo during primary and secondary sensitization to the hapten diphenylcyclopropenone (DPC) in alopecia patients. Blood was sampled from patients pre-sensitization (week 0) and at 2, 6 and about 24 weeks after DPC sensitization. Twenty-nine alopecia patients gave blood for TCR sequencing at one to four time points (pre-sensitization, 2, 6 and 24 weeks). The research as a whole found: Expanded TCRs formed significantly more large CDR3 similarity clusters than pre-sensitization or healthy control sets, consistent with antigen-driven responses. The number of TCRs above 1 in 1000 frequency did not change with DPC sensitization; there was no evidence of global repertoire structure alterations. Because all patients had alopecia, a presumed autoimmune disease, the immune response of the patients might differ from that of healthy individuals. Repeated subsampling changed both the strength of the expansion versus patch-test correlation and the threshold at which that correlation became significant. Patch test score was positively correlated with the number of PT1 expanded TCRs, with significance at thresholds 8, 16 and 32 but not at 4.

Taken from cysteine to phenylalanine, the CDR3 has 12 residues. The entry retains the CDR3 DNA only, 36 bases that are in frame from base 1. CDR1 and CDR2 are drawn from the germline V gene: SGHRS, YFSETQ. V is cut by 1 base and J by 2 bases, and the space between the germline ends is 4 bases. A note on this clonotype: Its antigen is unknown. One base away there is no much larger clone; base qualities are not given.

Library prep was done by RACE. TCRdb records NextSeq 500 as the sequencer. During library preparation, unique molecular identifiers were attached to individual cDNA molecules so that TCRs could be counted quantitatively and reproducibly. Each blood RNA sample was used to sequence both TCR alpha and TCR beta chains. The authors' pipeline ran thus. The median number of TCRs per sample was roughly 94,000, ranging from about 23,224 to 690,600. The Decombinator software suite was used to annotate V, J and CDR3 in the TCR reads. For PS versus PT1 abundance plots, all samples were subsampled to the same number of TCRs (28,000). Expanded TCRs were defined as absent before sensitization and observed at least eight times at the 2-week time point. Starting from the raw public reads, TCRdb applied fastp trimming at Q25, assembled clones with MiXCR and retained in-frame beta chains. Merged by CDR3 protein, the rows form single entries marked with the most common genes and DNA. TCRdb's processing, not the study's, gives the V and J calls here. The sample yields fewer than 150,000 distinct CDR3 sequences; roughly 13% were counted once. The ten largest clones capture roughly 3.1% of the sample.

The label giving this sample's time point can be read as: pre-sensitization, week 0. The sample's treatment or condition label, in plain terms: therapeutic diphenylcyclopropenone sensitization with weekly scalp DPC. At every patch-test visit, the blood draw took place before the patch test was put on. Patients were considered eligible if aged 18 to 70, diagnosed with alopecia and deemed suitable for DPC therapy, and patients were excluded if pregnant. Total RNA was extracted from unfractionated whole blood collected in Tempus Blood RNA tubes. This clonotype was obtained from a woman aged 18-29 years with alopecia areata. Some clones in this sample may be carry-over from other donors' samples. Recombination linked TRBV5-1 to TRBJ2-7; the D gene identity is not certain. This sample comprised whole blood, obtained in connection with sensitization to the hapten diphenylcyclopropenone (DPC). Here is the DNA: TGCGCCAGCAGCTTGCCCGCCTACGAGCAGTACTTC. This translates into CASSLPAYEQYF.